This T cell receptor (beta chain) was identified in a study of CD8 T cells in ankylosing spondylitis. Study results and limitations: A CD8+ phenotype characterized the disease-linked clones, which were relatively rare in peripheral blood. There was a TCR beta motif, made of several highly homologous variants, that appeared characteristic of ankylosing spondylitis blood. Earlier studies detected some motif variants in reactive arthritis synovial fluid and blood.

By quantitative 5'-RACE with molecular barcodes, the TCR beta libraries were made. Using its own MiXCR run on the 5' RACE reads, TCRdb lists one record per CDR3 protein. The repertoire holds about 340,000 distinct CDR3 sequences, with approximately 14% as singletons. CDR3 length: 15 residues. V trimming: 2 bases; J trimming: 7 bases; junction bases outside the gene matches: 6. Germline V CDR1 and CDR2: SGHAT, FQNNGV. Comment on this clonotype: What it binds is unknown.

This chain uses TRBV11-2 with TRBJ2-3; 10 bases line up with TRBD2. Sample: blood, either unsorted or a sorted T cell fraction (not recorded which). The TCR sequence derives from a male donor with ankylosing spondylitis or in good health (not recorded which). The CDR3 loop reads CASSLLAGAPYTQYF. As DNA, the CDR3 is TGTGCCAGCAGCTTACTAGCGGGGGCCCCTTATACGCAGTATTTT. The whole variable domain, remainder taken from reference TRBV11-2 and TRBJ2-3, is EAGVAQSPRYKIIEKRQSVAFWCNPISGHATLYWYQQILGQGPKLLIQFQNNGVVDDSQLPKDRFSAERLKGVDSTLKIQPAKLEDSAVYLCASSLLAGAPYTQYFGPGTRLTVL.